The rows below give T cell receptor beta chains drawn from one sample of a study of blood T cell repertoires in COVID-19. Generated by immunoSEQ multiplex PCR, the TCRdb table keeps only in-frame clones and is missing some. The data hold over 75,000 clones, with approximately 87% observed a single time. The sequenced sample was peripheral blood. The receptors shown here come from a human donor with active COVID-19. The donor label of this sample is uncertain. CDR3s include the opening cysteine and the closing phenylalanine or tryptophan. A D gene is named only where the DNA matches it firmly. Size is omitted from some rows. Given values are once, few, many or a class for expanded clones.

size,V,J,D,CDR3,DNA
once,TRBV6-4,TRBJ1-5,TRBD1,CASSDSFPTFSTGGLGNQPQHF,TGTGCCAGCAGTGACTCCTTTCCTACTTTTTCAACAGGGGGTTTAGGCAATCAGCCCCAGCATTTT
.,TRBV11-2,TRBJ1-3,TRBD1,CASSISGQASGNTIYF,TGTGCCAGCAGCATATCGGGACAGGCCTCTGGAAACACCATATATTTT
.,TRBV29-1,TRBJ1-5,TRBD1,CSVGTGDQPQHF,TGCAGCGTTGGGACAGGGGACCAGCCCCAGCATTTT
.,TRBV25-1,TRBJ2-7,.,CASSQPGLDYEQYF,TGTGCCAGCAGCCAACCGGGACTGGATTACGAGCAGTACTTC
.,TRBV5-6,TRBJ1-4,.,CASSPRVDRANEKLFF,TGTGCCAGCAGCCCCCGGGTAGATAGAGCTAATGAAAAACTGTTTTTT
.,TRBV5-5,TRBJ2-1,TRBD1,CASSFLQGATLGDNNEQFF,TGTGCCAGCAGCTTTCTGCAGGGGGCAACCCTGGGGGATAACAATGAGCAGTTCTTC
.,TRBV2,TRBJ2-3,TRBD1,CASSRDRGTDTQYF,TGTGCCAGCAGCCGGGACAGGGGGACAGATACGCAGTATTTT
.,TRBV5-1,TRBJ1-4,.,CASSLSQGSSEKLFF,TGCGCCAGCAGCTTGTCACAGGGAAGTTCTGAAAAACTGTTTTTT
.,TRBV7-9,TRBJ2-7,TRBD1,CASSLRGSPYEQYF,TGTGCCAGCAGCCTCAGGGGGTCCCCATACGAGCAGTACTTC
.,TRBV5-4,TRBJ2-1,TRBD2,CASSLPRGDYNEQFF,TGTGCCAGCAGCTTGCCGCGGGGGGACTACAATGAGCAGTTCTTC
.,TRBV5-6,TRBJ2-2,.,CASSSLNTGELFF,TGTGCCAGCAGCTCTTTGAACACCGGGGAGCTGTTTTTT
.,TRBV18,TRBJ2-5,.,CASSPVGTLKETQYF,TGTGCCAGCTCACCGGTCGGGACACTAAAAGAGACCCAGTACTTC
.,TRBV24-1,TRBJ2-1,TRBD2,CATSDSWTSNEQFF,TGTGCCACCAGTGATTCCTGGACTAGCAATGAGCAGTTCTTC
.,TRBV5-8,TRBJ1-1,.,CASSLAQGTNTEAFF,TGTGCCAGCAGCTTGGCGCAGGGCACGAACACTGAAGCTTTCTTT
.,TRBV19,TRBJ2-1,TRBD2,CASRRRGGRFNEQFF,TGTGCCAGTAGACGGCGCGGGGGAAGATTCAATGAGCAGTTCTTC
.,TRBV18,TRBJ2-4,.,CASSGWGEAKNIQYF,TGTGCCAGCTCAGGCTGGGGGGAGGCCAAAAACATTCAGTACTTC
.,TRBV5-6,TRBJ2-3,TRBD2,CASSLSGGTDTQYF,TGTGCCAGCAGCTTGAGCGGGGGCACAGATACGCAGTATTTT
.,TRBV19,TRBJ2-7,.,CASSPQQGYEQYF,TGTGCCAGTAGTCCCCAACAGGGATACGAGCAGTACTTC
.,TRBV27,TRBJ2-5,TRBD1,CASRLTGETPQYF,TGTGCCAGCAGGCTAACAGGGGAAACTCCCCAGTACTTC
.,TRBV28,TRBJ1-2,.,CASSLPRGGAAVYTF,TGTGCCAGCAGTTTACCCCGAGGGGGGGCGGCCGTCTACACCTTC
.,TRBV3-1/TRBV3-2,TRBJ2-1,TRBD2,CASSRSSGGISSYNEQFF,TGTGCCAGCAGCCGGTCTAGCGGGGGGATTAGCTCCTACAATGAGCAGTTCTTC
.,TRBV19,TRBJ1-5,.,CASTFWTPQMGNQPQHF,TGTGCCAGTACCTTTTGGACTCCCCAGATGGGCAATCAGCCCCAGCATTTT
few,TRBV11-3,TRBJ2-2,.,CASRQGAGTGELFF,TGTGCCAGCAGACAGGGCGCGGGCACCGGGGAGCTGTTTTTT
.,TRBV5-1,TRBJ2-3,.,CASSFRHPSTDTQYF,TGCGCCAGCAGCTTCAGACACCCAAGCACAGATACGCAGTATTTT
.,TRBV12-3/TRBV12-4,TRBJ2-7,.,CASSFGSSYEQYF,TGTGCCAGCAGTTTCGGGAGCTCCTACGAGCAGTACTTC
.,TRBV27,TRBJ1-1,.,CASRPRGATEAFF,TGTGCCAGCAGGCCCCGGGGGGCCACTGAAGCTTTCTTT
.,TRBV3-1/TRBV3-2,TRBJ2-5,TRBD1,CASSQNRGLQETQYF,TGTGCCAGCAGTCAAAACAGGGGCCTACAAGAGACCCAGTACTTC
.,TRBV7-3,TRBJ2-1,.,CASSPRLGGALNEQFF,TGTGCCAGCAGCCCCCGATTGGGCGGGGCTTTAAATGAGCAGTTCTTC
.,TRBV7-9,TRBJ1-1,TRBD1,CASSFRDRNTEAFF,TGTGCCAGCAGCTTCCGGGACAGAAACACTGAAGCTTTCTTT
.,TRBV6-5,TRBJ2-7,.,CASSYSGRLGEQYF,TGTGCCAGCAGTTACTCGGGCAGGTTAGGCGAGCAGTACTTC
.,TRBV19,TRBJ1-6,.,CASKSGQKHNSPLHF,TGTGCCAGTAAGAGCGGACAGAAGCATAATTCACCCCTCCACTTT
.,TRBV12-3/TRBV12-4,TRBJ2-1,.,CASRKDSNNEQFF,TGTGCCAGCAGAAAAGACAGCAACAATGAGCAGTTCTTC
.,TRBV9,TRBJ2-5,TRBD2,CASTRDSGELQETQYF,TGTGCCAGCACCAGGGATAGCGGGGAGCTTCAAGAGACCCAGTACTTC
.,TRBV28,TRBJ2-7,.,CASSSRAYEQYF,TGTGCCAGCAGTTCACGGGCCTACGAGCAGTACTTC
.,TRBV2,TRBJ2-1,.,CASSDPAGSYNEQFF,TGTGCCAGCAGTGATCCGGCGGGGTCCTACAATGAGCAGTTCTTC
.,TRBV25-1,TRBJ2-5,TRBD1,CATRSGDRVAPIQETQYF,TGTGCCACTCGATCAGGGGACAGGGTGGCCCCAATTCAAGAGACCCAGTACTTC
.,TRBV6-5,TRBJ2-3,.,CASMRGRTADTQYF,TGTGCCAGCATGCGGGGACGGACGGCAGATACGCAGTATTTT
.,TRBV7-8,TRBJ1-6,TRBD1,CASSSDRAHNSPLHF,TGTGCCAGCAGCTCCGACAGGGCACATAATTCACCCCTCCACTTT
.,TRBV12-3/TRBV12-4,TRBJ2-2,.,CASSFQWTGELFF,TGTGCCAGCAGTTTCCAGTGGACCGGGGAGCTGTTTTTT
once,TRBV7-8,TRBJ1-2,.,CASSLGNYNYGYTF,TGTGCCAGCAGCTTAGGAAACTATAACTATGGCTACACCTTC
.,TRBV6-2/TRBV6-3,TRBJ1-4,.,CASSPGILEKLFF,TGTGCCAGCAGTCCGGGTATACTGGAAAAACTGTTTTTT
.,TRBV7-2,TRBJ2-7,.,CASSLLQEVGEQYF,TGTGCCAGCAGCTTACTCCAGGAGGTCGGCGAGCAGTACTTC
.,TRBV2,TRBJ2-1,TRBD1,CASSPQGVHNEQFF,TGTGCCAGCAGCCCACAGGGGGTCCACAATGAGCAGTTCTTC
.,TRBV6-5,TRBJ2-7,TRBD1,CASNDGGTGGYEQYF,TGTGCCAGCAACGATGGGGGGACAGGGGGCTACGAGCAGTACTTC
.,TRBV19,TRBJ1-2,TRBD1,CASSTGDRIVNYGYTF,TGTGCCAGTAGTACCGGGGACAGGATCGTTAACTATGGCTACACCTTC
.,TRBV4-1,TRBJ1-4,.,CASSRTGSGEKLFF,TGCGCCAGCAGCCGCACAGGGTCAGGTGAAAAACTGTTTTTT